This T cell receptor (beta chain) was documented in a study of CD8+ T cells in alopecia areata. Extraction of RNA preceded its reverse transcription into cDNA, which served as the sequencing template. TCRdb's table, derived via immunoSEQ multiplex PCR, lists solely in-frame clones and lacks some. The sample has some 99,000 clones, 35% to 50% seen once. The count of this clone is one. What it recognizes is unknown. Study-wide findings and caveats: Elevated clonality characterized lesional scalp relative to normal scalp, particularly in alopecia totalis/universalis.

The V end lost 2 bases, the J end lost 2 bases, and 9 bases lay between the germline ends. The germline V gene has CDR1 ENHRY and CDR2 SYGVKD. The CDR3 sequence is 15 residues long. Peripheral blood, together with lesional scalp punch biopsies, was collected from alopecia areata patients. Sorting of CD4+ and CD8+ T cells was performed on PBMCs. Sequencing was carried out using CD4+ T cells sorted from blood. The chain employs TRBV10-3 and TRBJ2-2; tentative D call: TRBD1 (5 bases). This receptor was obtained from a human donor with alopecia areata. The CDR3 sequence: CAISERRGNTGELFF. The CDR3 region has the DNA TGTGCCATCAGTGAGAGAAGGGGCAACACCGGGGAGCTGTTTTTT.